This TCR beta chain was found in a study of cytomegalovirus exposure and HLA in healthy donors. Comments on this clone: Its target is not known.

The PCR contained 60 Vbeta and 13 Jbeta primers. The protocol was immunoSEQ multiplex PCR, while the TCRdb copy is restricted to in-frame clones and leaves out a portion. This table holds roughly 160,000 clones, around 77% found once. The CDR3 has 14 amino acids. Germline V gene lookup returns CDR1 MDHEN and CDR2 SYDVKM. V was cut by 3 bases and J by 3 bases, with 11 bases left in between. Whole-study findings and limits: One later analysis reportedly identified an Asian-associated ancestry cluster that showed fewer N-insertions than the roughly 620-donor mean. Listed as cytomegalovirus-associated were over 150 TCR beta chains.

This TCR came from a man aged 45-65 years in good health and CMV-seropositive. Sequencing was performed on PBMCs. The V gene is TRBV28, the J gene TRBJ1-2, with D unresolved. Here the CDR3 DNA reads TGTGCCAGCAGTTTCAGACTGGGTGACTATGGCTACACCTTC. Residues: CASSFRLGDYGYTF.